Listed here are 25 T cell receptor beta chains from one sample, sequenced in a study of long-term antiretroviral therapy in people with HIV (dated by TCRdb to 2021 to 2024). The immunoSEQ hsTCRB v3.0 assay was used at survey level resolution to sequence the TRB variable region. TCRdb took over this immuneACCESS table, retaining in-frame rearrangements with V and J assigned. Such tables are incomplete; in checked studies, under half of the missing clones stem from an unresolved V gene, and the remainder is unexplained. The sample yields 27,000 or so clones; about 83% were counted once. Of the sample, roughly 9% is held by the ten largest clones. This sample comprised unsorted PBMCs, obtained roughly 4.8 years after starting antiretroviral therapy. Receptors originate from a man aged 35 to 55 with HIV.

CDR3 loop: CASSLTAGADTQYF. CDR3 bases: TGCGCCAGCAGCTTGACAGCGGGGGCAGATACGCAGTATTTT. The chain is built from TRBV5-1 and TRBJ2-3; 8 bases map to TRBD2. J lost 4 bases, V lost 1 base, and 2 bases had no gene match. CDR3 length: 14 amino acids. Germline V gene data show CDR1 as SGHRS and CDR2 as YFSETQ.

The chain combines TRBV19 with TRBJ1-1; no firm D call. Looked up from germline, CDR1 is LNHDA and CDR2 is SQIVND (reference sequence). The length of the CDR3 is 11 residues. The V and J ends lost 4 bases and 12 bases respectively, with 12 bases between them. The CDR3 DNA sequence: TGTGCCAGTAGTAGGAGCCTTCTTACTTTCTTT. Amino acid sequence: CASSRSLLTFF.

The CDR3 coding sequence is TGTGCCACTTCGTTCTCTAGGGATTACGAGCAGTACTTC. It yields the protein CATSFSRDYEQYF. The chain uses TRBV27 and TRBJ2-7; no reliable D call. V shed 10 bases and J shed 4 bases, with 17 bases lying between them. There are 13 residues in the CDR3. Germline lookup yields CDR1 MNHEY and CDR2 SMNVEV (reference sequence).

The rearrangement joins TRBV5-4 to TRBJ1-2; perhaps TRBD1 as D (5 bases). Germline CDR1 and CDR2: SGHNT and YYREEE (reference sequence). Trimming took 0 bases from V and 6 from J, leaving 9 bases between them. The CDR3 runs to 13 residues. The CDR3 nucleotides are TGTGCCAGCAGCTTGGTGGGGGGGGATGGCTACACCTTC. It specifies CASSLVGGDGYTF. Drawing the rest from reference TRBV5-4 and TRBJ1-2, the complete variable domain is ETGVTQSPTHLIKTRGQQVTLRCSSQSGHNTVSWYQQALGQGPQFIFQYYREEENGRGNFPPRFSGLQFPNYSSELNVNALELDDSALYLCASSLVGGDGYTFGSGTRLTVV.

This chain links TRBV19 with TRBJ1-5; D possibly corresponds to TRBD1 (5 bases). From germline, CDR1 is LNHDA and CDR2 SQIVND (reference sequence). V lost 9 bases to trimming and J lost 11 bases, with 14 bases between them. This CDR3 has 11 residues. CDR3 region: CASMTGLSQHF. The DNA of the CDR3 is TGTGCCAGCATGACGGGGCTCTCCCAGCATTTT.

The J gene is TRBJ1-3, the V gene TRBV10-2; D gene unclear. Trimming left V 1 base short and J 0 bases short, with 7 bases between. The CDR3 is made up of 15 amino acids. Germline V gene sequence: CDR1 WSHSY, CDR2 SAAADI. The CDR3 DNA reads as TGCGCCAGCAGTGAGTTCCAAAGCTCTGGAAACACCATATATTTT. Translating it yields CASSEFQSSGNTIYF.

V gene TRBV25-1 combines with J gene TRBJ2-3, with 12 bases matching TRBD2. V lost 4 bases, J lost 4 bases, and 12 bases stayed unmatched. Germline CDR1 MGHDK, CDR2 SYGVNS. The CDR3 has 18 amino acids. CDR3 in amino acids: CASSAWILLAGGADTQYF. Written as DNA, the CDR3 is TGTGCCAGCAGTGCATGGATCTTACTAGCGGGGGGAGCAGATACGCAGTATTTT.

The V and J genes are TRBV28 and TRBJ1-2; TRBD1 might be the D (6 bases). Trimming removed 8 bases at V and 8 bases at J, with 15 bases between. The CDR3 spans 12 residues. CDR1 and CDR2 from the germline V gene are MDHEN and SYDVKM. The CDR3 DNA reads TGTGCCAGCCTGTTGGGGGGGGCGGGCTACACCTTC. This gives the protein CASLLGGAGYTF.

The chain recombines TRBV27 with TRBJ2-7; D uncertain. Per the germline V gene, CDR1 is MNHEY and CDR2 is SMNVEV (reference sequence). CDR3 length: 14 residues. Between the trimmed V and J ends, which lost 0 bases and 3 bases, there was a span of 9 bases. CDR3 DNA sequence: TGTGCCAGCAGTTTATCGGGGTTCAGCTACGAGCAGTACTTC. It yields the protein CASSLSGFSYEQYF.

The V call is TRBV9, the J call TRBJ2-7; 9 positions agree with TRBD1. V trimming: 2 bases; J trimming: 2 bases; junction bases outside the gene matches: 8. CDR3 size: 16 residues. The V gene's germline CDR1 is SGDLS and CDR2 YYNGEE. The CDR3, as DNA: TGTGCCAGCAGCGTTGGTTCCGGGACAGGGCCCTACGAGCAGTACTTC. Its protein product is CASSVGSGTGPYEQYF.

DNA for the CDR3: TGTGCCAGCAGGCCGACTAGCACAGATACGCAGTATTTT. It codes for CASRPTSTDTQYF. The chain links TRBV7-2 to TRBJ2-3; D gene unclear. Per germline, CDR1 SGHTA and CDR2 FQGNSA. Trimming shortened V by 6 bases and J by 0 bases, and 7 bases separated the two germline ends. The CDR3 length is 13 residues.

This clone was observed a few times. The CDR3 loop is CASSWTSGSYEQYF. CDR3 nucleotide sequence: TGTGCCAGCAGTTGGACTAGCGGCTCCTACGAGCAGTACTTC. The chain carries TRBV2 and TRBJ2-7; 10 positions match TRBD2. CDR1 SNHLY and CDR2 FYNNEI come from the germline V gene. The CDR3 has 14 amino acids. The J segment lost 0 bases and the V segment lost 5 bases, leaving 1 base of the junction unmatched.

This chain uses TRBV7-9 with TRBJ1-1; possibly TRBD1 for D (5 bases). V lost 4 bases to trimming and J lost 8 bases, with 8 bases between them. The germline V gene has CDR1 SEHNR and CDR2 FQNEAQ (reference sequence). CDR3 size: 11 residues. DNA for the CDR3: TGTGCCAGCAGCTGGGGGGGAGAAGCTTTCTTT. This sequence encodes CASSWGGEAFF.

The J gene is TRBJ1-3, the V gene TRBV9; D is perhaps TRBD1 (5 bases). V was clipped by 4 bases and J by 0 bases, with 11 bases between them. The CDR3 is 15 amino acids. CDR1 is SGDLS, CDR2 YYNGEE, per germline. CDR3 region: CASSLSGTSGNTIYF. The CDR3 nucleotides read TGTGCCAGCAGCCTATCTGGGACCTCTGGAAACACCATATATTTT.

The chain recombines TRBV5-4 with TRBJ1-4; D gene unclear. Between the trimmed V and J ends, which lost 3 bases and 8 bases, there was a span of 14 bases. The CDR3 runs 14 residues. Germline loops: CDR1 SGHNT, CDR2 YYREEE (reference sequence). The CDR3 here is CASSSTEDGEKLFF. For the CDR3, the DNA is TGTGCCAGCAGCTCTACAGAGGATGGGGAAAAACTGTTTTTT.

V gene TRBV29-1 combines with J gene TRBJ1-1; TRBD1 is a possible D gene (6 bases). The CDR3 contains 11 residues. Trimming shortened V by 6 bases and J by 6 bases, and 11 bases separated the two germline ends. Germline assignment: CDR1 SQVTM and CDR2 ANQGSEA. CDR3 residues: CSVADSPEAFF. The CDR3, as DNA: TGCAGCGTCGCGGACAGCCCTGAAGCTTTCTTT.

This clone has just one count. This chain uses TRBV5-1 with TRBJ1-1, with 11 bases matching TRBD1. The CDR3 totals 16 residues. Looked up from germline, CDR1 is SGHRS and CDR2 is YFSETQ. V was pared by 3 bases and J by 6 bases, with 10 bases of the junction left unmatched. The CDR3 DNA sequence: TGCGCCAGCAGCTGGGACCGTCCGGGACAGGGGGCTGAAGCTTTCTTT. Amino acids: CASSWDRPGQGAEAFF.

The chain links TRBV14 to TRBJ1-2, with a weak D call TRBD1 (5 bases). V lost 3 bases, J lost 7 bases, and 12 bases lay in between. The CDR3 is made up of 13 amino acids. Germline CDR1 SGHDN, CDR2 FVKESK. CDR3 coding DNA: TGTGCCAGCAGCCAGGACATACCCGGTGGCTACACCTTC. As protein: CASSQDIPGGYTF.

This clone was seen a single time. The chain couples TRBV18 to TRBJ2-3, with 7 bases fitting TRBD2. The V segment lost 2 bases and the J segment 0 bases; nucleotides outside the gene matches: 5. The CDR3 spans 16 residues. Looked up from germline, CDR1 is KGHSH and CDR2 is LQKENI. CDR3 loop: CASSPILGGSTDTQYF. CDR3 bases: TGTGCCAGCTCACCAATTTTGGGGGGGAGCACAGATACGCAGTATTTT.

The chain combines TRBV25-1 with TRBJ2-3; 16 bases are shared with TRBD2. Germline trimming cut 2 bases from V and 3 bases from J; bases unmatched to any gene: 5. CDR1 is MGHDK and CDR2 is SYGVNS in the germline V gene. This CDR3 region has 18 residues. CDR3 nucleotides: TGTGCCAGCAGTGAAGGGGGACTAGCGGGAGGGCGTACAGATACGCAGTATTTT. This gives the protein CASSEGGLAGGRTDTQYF. The full variable domain, its missing parts supplied by reference TRBV25-1 and TRBJ2-3, is EADIYQTPRYLVIGTGKKITLECSQTMGHDKMYWYQQDPGMELHLIHYSYGVNSTEKGDLSSESTVSRIRTEHFPLTLESARPSHTSQYLCASSEGGLAGGRTDTQYFGPGTRLTVL.

This clone was seen more than once but under ten times. The chain couples TRBV6-5 to TRBJ1-1; no reliable D call. The CDR3 is 14 amino acids. Germline assignment: CDR1 MNHEY and CDR2 SVGAGI. V was clipped by 1 base and J by 1 base, with 7 bases between them. The CDR3 spells CASSYFGENTEAFF. The CDR3 nucleotides read TGTGCCAGCAGTTACTTTGGGGAGAACACTGAAGCTTTCTTT.

J is TRBJ1-1 and V is TRBV19; a possible D gene is TRBD1 (6 bases). The V end was cut by 5 bases, the J end by 7 bases, with 11 bases between. The CDR3 is 12 residues long. Germline V CDR1 and CDR2: LNHDA, SQIVND (reference sequence). CDR3 amino acids: CASSLRQVEAFF. CDR3 in DNA: TGTGCCAGTAGTTTACGACAGGTTGAAGCTTTCTTT. The full variable domain, its missing parts supplied by reference TRBV19 and TRBJ1-1, is DGGITQSPKYLFRKEGQNVTLSCEQNLNHDAMYWYRQDPGQGLRLIYYSQIVNDFQKGDIAEGYSVSREKKESFPLTVTSAQKNPTAFYLCASSLRQVEAFFGQGTRLTVV.

This clone was counted only a few times. The gene calls are TRBV18 and TRBJ1-2; D is unclear. The CDR3 extends over 11 amino acids. Looked up from germline, CDR1 is KGHSH and CDR2 is LQKENI. V lost 11 bases to trimming and J lost 2 bases, with 9 bases between them. CDR3 protein: CASRGNYGYTF. In DNA form, the CDR3 reads TGTGCCTCCCGAGGGAACTATGGCTACACCTTC.

This chain links TRBV9 with TRBJ2-7, with 12 bases that match TRBD2. The J segment lost 5 bases and the V segment lost 4 bases, leaving 7 bases of the junction unmatched. CDR1 is SGDLS and CDR2 is YYNGEE in the germline V gene. The CDR3 sequence is 15 residues long. In nucleotides, the CDR3 is TGTGCCAGCAGCCCCAGACTAGCGGGAGTCAACGAGCAGTACTTC. Translated, it gives CASSPRLAGVNEQYF.

The chain recombines TRBV19 with TRBJ2-2; a possible D gene is TRBD1 (5 bases). Germline V lookup: CDR1 LNHDA, CDR2 SQIVND (reference sequence). The length of the CDR3 is 15 residues. V was pared by 1 base and J by 3 bases, with 9 bases between. CDR3 bases: TGTGCCAGTAGTATAGGGGGCAGCTACACCGGGGAGCTGTTTTTT. Protein sequence: CASSIGGSYTGELFF.